The 10 T cell receptor beta chains in this list originate from one sample, sequenced in a study of cytomegalovirus exposure and HLA in healthy donors. TCRdb keeps only in-frame clones here, not all; method: immunoSEQ multiplex PCR. The data contain more than 55,000 clones, roughly 92% of them singletons. The sample comprised PBMCs. These receptors were obtained from a young woman in good health and CMV-seronegative.

The V and J genes are TRBV25-1 and TRBJ2-7; 7 positions match TRBD2. This CDR3 comprises 15 residues. The germline V gene encodes CDR1 MGHDK and CDR2 SYGVNS. V lost 2 bases, J lost 4 bases, and 8 bases stayed unmatched. The CDR3, as DNA: TGTGCCAGCAGTGAACGTCGCGGGGGAGGTTACGAGCAGTACTTC. Amino acids: CASSERRGGGYEQYF.

The chain links TRBV19 to TRBJ1-5; D may be TRBD1 (6 bases). V was cut by 2 bases and J by 0 bases, with 14 bases left in between. The CDR3 runs 17 residues. Looked up from germline, CDR1 is LNHDA and CDR2 is SQIVND (reference sequence). CDR3 in amino acids: CASSIRARGYSNQPQHF. CDR3 sequence (DNA): TGTGCCAGTAGTATAAGGGCCAGGGGATATAGCAATCAGCCCCAGCATTTT. The variable domain in full, completed from reference TRBV19 and TRBJ1-5, reads DGGITQSPKYLFRKEGQNVTLSCEQNLNHDAMYWYRQDPGQGLRLIYYSQIVNDFQKGDIAEGYSVSREKKESFPLTVTSAQKNPTAFYLCASSIRARGYSNQPQHFGDGTRLSIL.

The chain links TRBV9 to TRBJ2-1; 11 bases are a match to TRBD1. This CDR3 is 17 amino acids long. Germline V gene lookup returns CDR1 SGDLS and CDR2 YYNGEE. The junction had 6 bases not matched to a gene; V was cut back by 3 bases and J by 1 base. The CDR3: CASSGTGGPSSYNEQFF. In DNA form, the CDR3 reads TGTGCCAGCAGCGGGACAGGGGGCCCCTCGTCCTACAATGAGCAGTTCTTC.

The rearrangement joins TRBV5-1 to TRBJ1-1; TRBD1 aligns across 10 bases. J lost 5 bases, V lost 3 bases, and 13 bases had no gene match. The CDR3 covers 17 residues. Germline loops: CDR1 SGHRS, CDR2 YFSETQ. The CDR3 sequence is CASSWATGGSSNTEAFF. The CDR3 nucleotides are TGCGCCAGCAGCTGGGCGACAGGGGGCTCGTCGAATACTGAAGCTTTCTTT.

The V call is TRBV10-3, the J call TRBJ2-7, with D perhaps TRBD2 (5 bases). Germline V lookup: CDR1 ENHRY, CDR2 SYGVKD. V was shortened by 10 bases and J by 5 bases, with 18 bases between the two germline ends. CDR3 size: 13 residues. The CDR3 sequence: CATLGDPYNEQYF. DNA for the CDR3: TGTGCCACCTTGGGAGACCCTTACAACGAGCAGTACTTC.

The chain links TRBV5-4 to TRBJ2-1, with 10 bases lining up with TRBD2. From germline, CDR1 is SGHNT and CDR2 YYREEE (reference sequence). This CDR3 region has 15 residues. Germline trimming cut 4 bases from V and 6 bases from J; bases unmatched to any gene: 7. The CDR3 DNA follows: TGTGCCAGCAGCCCGGGACTAGCGAGGTTCAATGAGCAGTTCTTC. Translated: CASSPGLARFNEQFF.

V is TRBV6-5 and J is TRBJ1-2; D uncertain. The germline gives CDR1 MNHEY, CDR2 SVGAGI. The CDR3 contains 13 residues. The V end lost 6 bases, the J end lost 5 bases, and 13 bases lay between the germline ends. CDR3 DNA sequence: TGTGCCAGCAGAACCCCACAGCTATATGGCTACACCTTC. This encodes CASRTPQLYGYTF.

This clone has a single count. This chain connects TRBV6-4 to TRBJ1-6, with D perhaps TRBD1 (5 bases). The V end was cut by 6 bases, the J end by 7 bases, with 10 bases between. CDR1 is MRHNA, CDR2 SNTAGT, per germline. The CDR3 extends over 13 amino acids. CDR3 loop: CASRSTENSPLHF. The DNA for the CDR3 is TGTGCCAGCAGATCGACAGAGAATTCACCCCTCCACTTT.

V gene TRBV28 combines with J gene TRBJ1-1; D is possibly TRBD1 (5 bases). The CDR3 is made up of 13 amino acids. V lost 3 bases to trimming and J lost 4 bases, with 9 bases between them. Germline values: CDR1 MDHEN, CDR2 SYDVKM. In nucleotides, the CDR3 is TGTGCCAGCAGTTTGGGGGGGACCACTGAAGCTTTCTTT. Translating gives CASSLGGTTEAFF.

CDR3 DNA: TGCGCCAGTAGGACAGGGTCTGGGGCCAACGTCCTGACTTTC. Residues: CASRTGSGANVLTF. The chain is built from TRBV5-1 and TRBJ2-6; 8 nucleotides agree with TRBD1. V dropped 8 bases and J dropped 1; count of bases not matched to a gene: 2. Per the germline V gene, CDR1 is SGHRS and CDR2 is YFSETQ. This CDR3 region has 14 residues. The full variable domain, its missing parts supplied by reference TRBV5-1 and TRBJ2-6, is KAGVTQTPRYLIKTRGQQVTLSCSPISGHRSVSWYQQTPGQGLQFLFEYFSETQRNKGNFPGRFSGRQFSNSRSEMNVSTLELGDSALYLCASRTGSGANVLTFGAGSRLTVL.